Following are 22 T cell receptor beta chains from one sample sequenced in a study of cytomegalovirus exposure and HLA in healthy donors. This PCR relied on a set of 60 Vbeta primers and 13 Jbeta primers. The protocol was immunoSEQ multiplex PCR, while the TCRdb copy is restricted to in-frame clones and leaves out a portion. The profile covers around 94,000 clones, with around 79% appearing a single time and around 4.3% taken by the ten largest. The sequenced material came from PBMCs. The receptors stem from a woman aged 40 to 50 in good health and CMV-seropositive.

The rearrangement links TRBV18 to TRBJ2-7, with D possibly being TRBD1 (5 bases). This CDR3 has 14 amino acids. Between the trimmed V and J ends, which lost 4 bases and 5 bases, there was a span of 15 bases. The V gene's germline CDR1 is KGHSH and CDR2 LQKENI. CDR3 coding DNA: TGTGCCAGCTCACTTCAGGGAATTGGTGACGAGCAGTACTTC. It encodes CASSLQGIGDEQYF.

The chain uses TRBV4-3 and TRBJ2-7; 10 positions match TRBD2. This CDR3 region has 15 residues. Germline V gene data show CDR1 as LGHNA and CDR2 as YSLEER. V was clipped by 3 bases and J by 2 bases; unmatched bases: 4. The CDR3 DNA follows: TGCGCCAGCAGCCAGGGGACTAGCGCACCCTACGAGCAGTACTTC. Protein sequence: CASSQGTSAPYEQYF.

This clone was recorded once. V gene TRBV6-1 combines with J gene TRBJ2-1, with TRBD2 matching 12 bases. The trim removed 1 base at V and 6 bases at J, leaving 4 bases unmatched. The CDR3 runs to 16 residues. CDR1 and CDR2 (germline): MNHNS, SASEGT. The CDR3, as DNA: TGTGCCAGCAGTGAAGTGGGACTAGCGGGTTTCAATGAGCAGTTCTTC. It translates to CASSEVGLAGFNEQFF.

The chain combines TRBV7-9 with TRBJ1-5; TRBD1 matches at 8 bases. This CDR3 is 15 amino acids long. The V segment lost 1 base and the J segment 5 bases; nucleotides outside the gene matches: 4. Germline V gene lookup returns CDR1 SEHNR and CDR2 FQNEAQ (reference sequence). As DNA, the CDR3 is TGTGCCAGCAGCTTAGGGGGACAGGCCCATCAGCCCCAGCATTTT. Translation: CASSLGGQAHQPQHF.

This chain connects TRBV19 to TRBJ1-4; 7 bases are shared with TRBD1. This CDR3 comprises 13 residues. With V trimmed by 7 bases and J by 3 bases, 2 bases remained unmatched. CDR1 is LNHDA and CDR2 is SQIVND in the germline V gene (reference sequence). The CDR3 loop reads CASMRGPNEKLFF. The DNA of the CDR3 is TGTGCCAGTATGAGGGGGCCTAATGAAAAACTGTTTTTT.

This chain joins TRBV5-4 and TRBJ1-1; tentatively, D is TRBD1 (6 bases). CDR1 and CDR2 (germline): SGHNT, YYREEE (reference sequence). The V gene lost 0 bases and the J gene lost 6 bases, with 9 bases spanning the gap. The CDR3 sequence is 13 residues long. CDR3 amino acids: CASSLGDKPEAFF. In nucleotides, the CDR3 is TGTGCCAGCAGCTTGGGGGACAAACCTGAAGCTTTCTTT. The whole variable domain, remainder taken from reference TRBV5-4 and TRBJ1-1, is ETGVTQSPTHLIKTRGQQVTLRCSSQSGHNTVSWYQQALGQGPQFIFQYYREEENGRGNFPPRFSGLQFPNYSSELNVNALELDDSALYLCASSLGDKPEAFFGQGTRLTVV.

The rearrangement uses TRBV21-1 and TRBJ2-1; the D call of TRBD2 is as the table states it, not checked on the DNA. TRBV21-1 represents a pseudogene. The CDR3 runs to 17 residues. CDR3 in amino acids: CASREVGGRMGYNEQFF. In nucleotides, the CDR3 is TGTGCCAGCAGGGAGGTCGGCGGGAGAATGGGGTACAATGAGCAGTTCTTC.

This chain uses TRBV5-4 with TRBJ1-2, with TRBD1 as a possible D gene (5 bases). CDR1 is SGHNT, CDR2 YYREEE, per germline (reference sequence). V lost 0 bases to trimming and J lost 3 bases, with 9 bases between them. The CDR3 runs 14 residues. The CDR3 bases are TGTGCCAGCAGCTTGGACAGGTCGGACTATGGCTACACCTTC. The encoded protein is CASSLDRSDYGYTF. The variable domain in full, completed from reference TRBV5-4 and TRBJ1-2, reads ETGVTQSPTHLIKTRGQQVTLRCSSQSGHNTVSWYQQALGQGPQFIFQYYREEENGRGNFPPRFSGLQFPNYSSELNVNALELDDSALYLCASSLDRSDYGYTFGSGTRLTVV.

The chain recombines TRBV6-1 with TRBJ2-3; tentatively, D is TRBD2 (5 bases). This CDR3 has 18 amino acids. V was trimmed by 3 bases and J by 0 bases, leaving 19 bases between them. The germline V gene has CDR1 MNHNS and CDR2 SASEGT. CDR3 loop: CASSDPSGTYSSTDTQYF. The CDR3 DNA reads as TGTGCCAGCAGTGATCCCAGCGGAACATACTCTAGCACAGATACGCAGTATTTT.

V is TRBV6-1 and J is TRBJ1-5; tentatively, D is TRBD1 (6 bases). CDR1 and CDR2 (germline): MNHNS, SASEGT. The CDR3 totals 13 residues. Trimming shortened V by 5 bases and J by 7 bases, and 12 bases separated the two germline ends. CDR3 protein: CASSLNQGQPQHF. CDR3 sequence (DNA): TGTGCCAGCAGTTTAAATCAGGGGCAGCCCCAGCATTTT.

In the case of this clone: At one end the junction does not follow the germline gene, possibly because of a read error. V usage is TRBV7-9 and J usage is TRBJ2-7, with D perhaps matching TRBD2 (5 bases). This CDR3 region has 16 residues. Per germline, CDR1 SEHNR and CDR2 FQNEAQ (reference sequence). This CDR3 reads CSSSPPVPSSSYEQYF. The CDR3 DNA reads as TGTTCCAGCAGCCCCCCGGTGCCTAGCAGCTCCTACGAGCAGTACTTC.

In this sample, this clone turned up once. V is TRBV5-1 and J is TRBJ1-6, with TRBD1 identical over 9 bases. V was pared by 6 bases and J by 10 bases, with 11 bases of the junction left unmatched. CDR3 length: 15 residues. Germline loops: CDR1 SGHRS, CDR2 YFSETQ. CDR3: CASKSGTGSESPLHF. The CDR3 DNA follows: TGCGCCAGCAAATCGGGGACAGGGTCAGAATCACCCCTCCACTTT.

The CDR3 sequence: CASSPEGLAIYEQYF. The CDR3 region has the DNA TGCGCCAGCAGCCCCGAGGGACTAGCGATCTACGAGCAGTACTTC. The chain is built from TRBV5-1 and TRBJ2-7; TRBD2 matches 10 bases. The V gene's germline CDR1 is SGHRS and CDR2 YFSETQ. This CDR3 spans 15 amino acids. The trim removed 4 bases at V and 3 bases at J, leaving 7 bases unmatched.

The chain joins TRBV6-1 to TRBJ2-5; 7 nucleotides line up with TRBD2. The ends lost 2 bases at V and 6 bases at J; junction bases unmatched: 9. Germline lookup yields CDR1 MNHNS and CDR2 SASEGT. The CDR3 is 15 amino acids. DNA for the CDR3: TGTGCCAGCAGTGAACTTTGGGGGGGTTTGAAGACCCAGTACTTC. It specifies CASSELWGGLKTQYF.

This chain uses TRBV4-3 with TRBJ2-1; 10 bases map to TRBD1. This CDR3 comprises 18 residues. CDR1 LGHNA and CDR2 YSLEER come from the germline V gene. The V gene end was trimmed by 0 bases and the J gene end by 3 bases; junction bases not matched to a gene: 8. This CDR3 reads CASSQDSTGGALYNEQFF. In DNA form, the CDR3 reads TGCGCCAGCAGCCAAGACTCGACAGGGGGCGCCCTCTACAATGAGCAGTTCTTC.

CDR3 sequence (DNA): TGTGCCAGCAGCAAATCCGGAGTAGGGCGACAGTACAATGAGCAGTTCTTC. It is translated as CASSKSGVGRQYNEQFF. The genes are TRBV21-1 and TRBJ2-1; the listed D gene, TRBD1, was not tested against the DNA. TRBV21-1 corresponds to a pseudogene. The CDR3 spans 17 residues.

CDR3 sequence reads: CASGTGDALGELFF. The CDR3 nucleotides are TGTGCCAGCGGGACGGGGGATGCTCTGGGGGAGCTGTTTTTT. The chain employs TRBV27 and TRBJ2-2; a weak D match, TRBD2 (6 bases). V was trimmed by 8 bases and J by 8 bases, leaving 18 bases between them. The CDR3 length is 14 residues. From germline, CDR1 is MNHEY and CDR2 SMNVEV (reference sequence).

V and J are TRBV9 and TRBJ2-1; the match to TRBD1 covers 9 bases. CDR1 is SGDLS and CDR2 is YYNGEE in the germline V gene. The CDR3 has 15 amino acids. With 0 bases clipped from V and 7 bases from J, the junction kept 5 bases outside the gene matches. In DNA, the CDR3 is TGTGCCAGCAGCGTAGAGGGACAGGGACGGAATGAGCAGTTCTTC. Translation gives CASSVEGQGRNEQFF.

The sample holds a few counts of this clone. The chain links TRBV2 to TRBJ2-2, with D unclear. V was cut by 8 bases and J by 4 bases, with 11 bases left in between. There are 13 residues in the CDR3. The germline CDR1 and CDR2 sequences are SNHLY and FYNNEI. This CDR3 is CASLPSITGELFF. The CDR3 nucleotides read TGTGCCAGCCTGCCCAGTATCACCGGGGAGCTGTTTTTT.

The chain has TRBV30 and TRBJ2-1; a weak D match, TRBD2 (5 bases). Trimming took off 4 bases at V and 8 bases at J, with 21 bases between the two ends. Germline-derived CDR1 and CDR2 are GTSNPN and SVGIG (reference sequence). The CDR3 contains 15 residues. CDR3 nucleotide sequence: TGTGCCTGGACGATGGGAGCTGGGCCCATGGATGAGCAGTTCTTC. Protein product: CAWTMGAGPMDEQFF.

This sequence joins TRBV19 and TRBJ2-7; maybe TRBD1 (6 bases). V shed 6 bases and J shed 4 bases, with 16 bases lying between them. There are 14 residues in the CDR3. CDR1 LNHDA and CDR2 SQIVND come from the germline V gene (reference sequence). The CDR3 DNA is TGTGCCAGTAGACCCCAGGGGCCTGTGTACGAGCAGTACTTC. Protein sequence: CASRPQGPVYEQYF. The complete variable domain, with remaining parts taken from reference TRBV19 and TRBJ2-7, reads DGGITQSPKYLFRKEGQNVTLSCEQNLNHDAMYWYRQDPGQGLRLIYYSQIVNDFQKGDIAEGYSVSREKKESFPLTVTSAQKNPTAFYLCASRPQGPVYEQYFGPGTRLTVT.

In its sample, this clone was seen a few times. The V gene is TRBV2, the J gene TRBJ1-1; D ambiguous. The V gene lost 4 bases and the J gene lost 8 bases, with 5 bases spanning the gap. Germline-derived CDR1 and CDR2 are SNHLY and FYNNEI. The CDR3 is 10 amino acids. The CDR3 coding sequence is TGTGCCAGCAGTGTGGGCGAAGCTTTCTTT. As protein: CASSVGEAFF.